The source of this T cell receptor (beta chain) is a study of T-cell reconstitution after alpha-beta-depleted transplantation in children. Overall study results and limits: The origin of alpha-beta T cells about two months after transplant was reportedly several hundred expanded graft clones. Newly made T cells mostly supplied T-cell counts and diversity one year after transplant. Recipient T cells and thymic progenitors that survived were the source of the high TCRbeta diversity seen at day 60 in some patients.

TCRbeta library preparation incorporated unique molecular identifiers. TCRdb re-derived calls from the PCR reads in MiXCR, one entry per CDR3 protein. The repertoire consists of around 440,000 distinct CDR3 sequences, with roughly a tenth occurring once and the leading ten covering just over 2%. The CDR3 runs 14 residues. This clonotype was counted at least ten times. Its target is not known. The sequence was collected from a child younger than 10 with inherited bone marrow failure, due to receive a stem cell transplant. The material sequenced was PBMCs, taken before TCRalphabeta/CD19-depleted stem cell transplant. The chain links TRBV21-1 to TRBJ2-5; TRBD1 reflects the table's D call only, with no check against the DNA. TRBV21-1 represents a pseudogene. The CDR3 here is CASSNTGLQETQYF. As DNA, the CDR3 is TGTGCCAGCAGCAATACAGGCCTTCAAGAGACCCAGTACTTC.